What follows are 13 T cell receptor beta chains derived from one specimen sequenced in a study of cytomegalovirus exposure and HLA in healthy donors. PCR employed 60 Vbeta and 13 Jbeta primers. Only in-frame clones appear in the TCRdb table, and some are missing; sequencing was by immunoSEQ multiplex PCR. This sample has around 120,000 clones; about 80% occur once, and the top ten carry 8.5% to 10%. Sequenced input: PBMCs. The receptors originated from a female donor in good health and CMV-seropositive.

A single count supports this clone. The V call is TRBV7-2, the J call TRBJ1-5; D may be TRBD1 (5 bases). The CDR3 covers 13 residues. V shed 4 bases and J shed 7 bases, with 11 bases lying between them. The germline gives CDR1 SGHTA, CDR2 FQGNSA. The CDR3 DNA follows: TGTGCCAGCAGCTCCGACAGTTACCAGCCCCAGCATTTT. It yields the protein CASSSDSYQPQHF.

This sequence joins TRBV10-3 and TRBJ2-7, with 8 bases aligning to TRBD2. The germline V gene has CDR1 ENHRY and CDR2 SYGVKD. This CDR3 contains 12 residues. V lost 10 bases and J lost 3; bases outside the gene matches: 5. The CDR3 coding sequence is TGTGCCAGCGGGGGGCAATACTACGAGCAGTACTTC. It codes for CASGGQYYEQYF.

The chain carries TRBV6-6 and TRBJ2-7; a possible D gene is TRBD1 (5 bases). V shed 2 bases and J shed 5 bases, with 7 bases lying between them. There are 12 residues in the CDR3. Germline CDR1 and CDR2: MNHNY and SVGAGI (reference sequence). The CDR3 spells CASSYGANEQYF. The CDR3 DNA reads TGTGCCAGCAGTTACGGGGCGAACGAGCAGTACTTC.

The chain uses TRBV4-3 and TRBJ1-6; D gene ambiguous. V was pared by 1 base and J by 10 bases, with 14 bases between. The CDR3 contains 15 residues. Germline CDR1 reads LGHNA; CDR2 reads YSLEER. CDR3 in amino acids: CASSQGVPGVSPLHF. CDR3 DNA sequence: TGCGCCAGCAGCCAAGGAGTACCCGGGGTCTCACCCCTCCACTTT.

This clone was seen only once. The gene calls are TRBV7-3 and TRBJ2-3; 9 bases fit TRBD1. This CDR3 has 15 residues. The germline CDR1 and CDR2 sequences are SGHTA and FQGTGA. J was trimmed by 1 base and V by 1 base; bases with no gene match: 0. CDR3 loop: CASSLRTGGTDTQYF. CDR3 coding DNA: TGTGCCAGCAGCTTAAGGACAGGGGGCACAGATACGCAGTATTTT.

The rearrangement uses TRBV2 and TRBJ2-5; TRBD2 matches at 10 bases. CDR3 length: 15 residues. The ends lost 4 bases at V and 4 bases at J; junction bases unmatched: 6. Germline V gives CDR1 SNHLY, CDR2 FYNNEI. The CDR3 DNA reads as TGTGCCAGCAGTGGGGGGACTAGCGAGTTAGAGACCCAGTACTTC. Its translation is CASSGGTSELETQYF.

The V gene is TRBV28, the J gene TRBJ1-2, with TRBD1 identical over 8 bases. Unmatched junction bases numbered 6, after V lost 5 bases and J lost 4 bases. CDR1 and CDR2 (germline): MDHEN, SYDVKM. There are 14 residues in the CDR3. In nucleotides, the CDR3 is TGTGCCAGCAGTCCAGGGGGCGCGGGCTATGGCTACACCTTC. Protein product: CASSPGGAGYGYTF.

A few counts support this clone. The chain employs TRBV5-6 and TRBJ1-6; the D gene is possibly TRBD1 (5 bases). V gave up 6 bases and J gave up 5 bases, with 12 bases separating them. Germline V gene data show CDR1 as SGHDT and CDR2 as YYEEEE. The CDR3 runs 14 residues. CDR3 region: CASTPGRDNSPLHF. The CDR3 nucleotides are TGTGCCAGCACCCCAGGGAGGGATAATTCACCCCTCCACTTT.

This clone was seen just once. The V and J genes are TRBV30 and TRBJ1-5, with D unresolved. Trimming stripped 2 bases from V and 4 bases from J, with 9 bases between. Germline V gene data show CDR1 as GTSNPN and CDR2 as SVGIG (reference sequence). This CDR3 comprises 13 residues. The CDR3 spells CAWSPTGNQPQHF. The DNA of the CDR3 is TGTGCCTGGAGTCCGACTGGTAATCAGCCCCAGCATTTT.

A few counts support this clone. V usage is TRBV9 and J usage is TRBJ2-2; 9 bases line up with TRBD1. Losses at the gene ends were 4 bases for V and 4 bases for J; bases not matched to a gene: 5. Germline CDR1 is SGDLS and CDR2 is YYNGEE. The CDR3 covers 15 residues. CDR3 protein: CASSFRTGATGELFF. The DNA of the CDR3 is TGTGCCAGCAGCTTCCGGACAGGGGCCACCGGGGAGCTGTTTTTT. The variable domain in full, with the rest retrieved from reference TRBV9 and TRBJ2-2, is DSGVTQTPKHLITATGQRVTLRCSPRSGDLSVYWYQQSLDQGLQFLIQYYNGEERAKGNILERFSAQQFPDLHSELNLSSLELGDSALYFCASSFRTGATGELFFGEGSRLTVL.

The rearrangement uses TRBV19 and TRBJ2-1; TRBD1 aligns across 7 bases. The junction had 4 bases not matched to a gene; V was cut back by 1 base and J by 4 bases. The CDR3 runs 15 residues. Germline CDR1 is LNHDA and CDR2 is SQIVND (reference sequence). The CDR3 region is CASSIAGGQYNEQFF. The CDR3, as DNA: TGTGCCAGTAGTATAGCAGGGGGTCAATACAATGAGCAGTTCTTC.

The rearrangement links TRBV7-2 to TRBJ2-3; possible D gene TRBD2, 6 bases. CDR3 length equals 13 residues. The germline V gene encodes CDR1 SGHTA and CDR2 FQGNSA. V lost 1 base and J 7 bases, leaving 9 bases between the germline ends. The CDR3 is CASSLGGVNTQYF. The CDR3 DNA follows: TGTGCCAGCAGCTTAGGCGGGGTAAATACGCAGTATTTT. Looking up the rest from reference TRBV7-2 and TRBJ2-3 gives the full variable domain: GAGVSQSPSNKVTEKGKDVELRCDPISGHTALYWYRQSLGQGLEFLIYFQGNSAPDKSGLPSDRFSAERTGGSVSTLTIQRTQQEDSAVYLCASSLGGVNTQYFGPGTRLTVL.

The chain joins TRBV7-9 to TRBJ1-5; TRBD1 matches at 9 bases. The CDR3 covers 15 residues. Germline V CDR1 and CDR2: SEHNR, FQNEAQ (reference sequence). The V gene end was trimmed by 5 bases and the J gene end by 5 bases; junction bases not matched to a gene: 7. The CDR3 sequence is CASSPPGQGYQPQHF. The CDR3 DNA reads TGTGCCAGCAGCCCTCCGGGACAGGGCTATCAGCCCCAGCATTTT.